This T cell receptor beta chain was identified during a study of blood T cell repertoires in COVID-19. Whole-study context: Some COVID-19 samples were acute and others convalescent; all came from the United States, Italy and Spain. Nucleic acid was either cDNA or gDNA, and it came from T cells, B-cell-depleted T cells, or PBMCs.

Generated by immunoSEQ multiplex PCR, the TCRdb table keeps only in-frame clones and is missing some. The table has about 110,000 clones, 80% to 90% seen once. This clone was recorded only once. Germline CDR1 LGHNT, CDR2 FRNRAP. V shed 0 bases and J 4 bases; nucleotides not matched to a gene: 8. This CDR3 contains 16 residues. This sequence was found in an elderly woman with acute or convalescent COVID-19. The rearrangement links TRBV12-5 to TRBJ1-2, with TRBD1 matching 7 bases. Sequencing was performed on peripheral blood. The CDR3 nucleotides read TGTGCTAGTGGTTTGGTACGATTAGACAGGGCCTATGGCTACACCTTC. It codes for CASGLVRLDRAYGYTF.